The rows below give T cell receptor beta chains drawn from one sample of a study of neurological immune-mediated disorders. TCRdb analysed the 5' RACE reads with MiXCR anew, one entry per CDR3 protein. There are about 120,000 distinct CDR3 sequences in the sample; roughly 3.4% occur only once, and roughly 1.3% lies in the top ten. The sequencing input was PBMCs. The receptors stem from a woman in her 30s with multiple sclerosis. CDR3s include the opening cysteine and the closing phenylalanine or tryptophan. Fields, in order: D gene, clone size, J gene, V gene, CDR3 length, CDR3 DNA, CDR3 protein. The D gene is left open where the match is weak. Rows may omit the clone size; those that give it use once, few, many or a size class.

>.|many|TRBJ2-1|TRBV12-3/TRBV12-4|11
TGTGCCAGCAGTTTGATCAATGAGCAGTTCTTC
CASSLINEQFF
>.|many|TRBJ2-1|TRBV27|19
TGTGCCAGCACACCCGGGTGGGGGAGAACCCCACAAATATACAATGAGCAGTTCTTC
CASTPGWGRTPQIYNEQFF
>.|many|TRBJ1-2|TRBV6-2/TRBV6-3|14
TGTGCCAGCATCAAAACAGAGGCCTCCTATGGCTACACCTTC
CASIKTEASYGYTF
>.|many|TRBJ1-2|TRBV7-9|15
TGTGCCAGCAGCTCGATCCCGGCGGGGGACTATGGCTACACCTTC
CASSSIPAGDYGYTF
>TRBD1|many|TRBJ1-1|TRBV18|17
TGTGCCAGCTCACCAGACGGGACAGGGTTGGGGGGCACTGAAGCTTTCTTT
CASSPDGTGLGGTEAFF
>.|many|TRBJ2-5|TRBV6-6|11
TGTGCCAGCAGTGCATCAGAGACCCAGTACTTC
CASSASETQYF
>TRBD2|many|TRBJ2-3|TRBV7-2|13
TGTGCCAGCAGCGCCGGGACTAGAGATACGCAGTATTTT
CASSAGTRDTQYF
>.|many|TRBJ2-6|TRBV7-2|14
TGTGCCAGATCCGAGACCTCTGGGGCCAACGTCCTGACTTTC
CARSETSGANVLTF
>TRBD2|.|TRBJ2-1|TRBV9|15
TGTGCCAGCAGCGTAGGGACTAGCGGGAGGGCTGAGCAGTTCTTC
CASSVGTSGRAEQFF
>.|many|TRBJ1-1|TRBV5-1|13
TGCGCCAGCAGCTTGGCTGATACCACTGAAGCTTTCTTT
CASSLADTTEAFF
>TRBD1|many|TRBJ1-5|TRBV7-2|13
TGTGCCAGCAGCTCCGACAGGGGCCAGCCCCAGCATTTT
CASSSDRGQPQHF
>.|few|TRBJ2-7|TRBV20-1|14
TGCAGTGCTAGGGAGACCGGCAGATCCTACGAGCAGTACTTC
CSARETGRSYEQYF
>.|many|TRBJ1-2|TRBV15|12
TGTGCCACCAGCGGGGGGGGACATGGCTACACCTTC
CATSGGGHGYTF
>.|many|TRBJ1-1|TRBV6-1|14
TGTGCCAGCAGCCCCACAGGGATTTTCACTGAAGCTTTCTTT
CASSPTGIFTEAFF
>.|many|TRBJ2-1|TRBV5-1|13
TGCGCCAGCAGTCGTGGAGGCCAAAACGAGCAGTTCTTC
CASSRGGQNEQFF
>TRBD1|many|TRBJ2-7|TRBV7-9|14
TGTGCCAGTTCAATGGGGGACAGTTACTACGAGCAGTACTTC
CASSMGDSYYEQYF
>.|many|TRBJ1-1|TRBV29-1|12
TGCGGGGGTCGGGTTCTGAACACTGAAGCTTTCTTT
CGGRVLNTEAFF
>TRBD1|few|TRBJ1-5|TRBV18|16
TGTGCCAGCTCATCATCAGGGGGCACGGACCATCAGCCCCAGCATTTT
CASSSSGGTDHQPQHF
>.|many|TRBJ2-6|TRBV6-5|18
TGTGCCAGCAGAATCACAGGGTTCTCTTCCTCTGGGGCCAACGTCCTGACTTTC
CASRITGFSSSGANVLTF
>.|many|TRBJ1-2|TRBV10-3|13
TGTGCCATCAAGGCTAGGGCTAACTATGGCTACACCTTC
CAIKARANYGYTF
>TRBD1|many|TRBJ2-3|TRBV28|13
TGTGCCAGCGGGACAGGCGGCACAGATACGCAGTATTTT
CASGTGGTDTQYF
>.|many|TRBJ2-7|TRBV7-6|15
TGTGCCAGCAGCCCCCGGGCGAGGGGGTATGGACAGCAGTACTTC
CASSPRARGYGQQYF
>.|few|TRBJ1-1|TRBV7-7|13
TGTGCCAGCGCCTGGGACACCAACACTGAAGCTTTCTTT
CASAWDTNTEAFF
>.|many|TRBJ1-3|TRBV7-9|11
TGTGCCTCCGTAGGGCGAAACACCATATATTTT
CASVGRNTIYF
>TRBD2|many|TRBJ2-1|TRBV5-1|17
TGCGCCAGCAGCTTGTGGGCTAGCGGGAGCACCGGGGGTGAGCAGTTCTTC
CASSLWASGSTGGEQFF
>.|many|TRBJ2-7|TRBV18|13
TGTGCCAGCTCGCCCGAAAGCTCCTACGAGCAGTACTTC
CASSPESSYEQYF
>.|many|TRBJ2-5|TRBV6-5|14
TGTGCCAGCAGCGAGACCTTACTCCAAGAGACCCAGTACTTC
CASSETLLQETQYF
>TRBD1|many|TRBJ1-5|TRBV20-1|12
TGCAGTGCTACAACAGGGGATCAGCCCCAGCATTTT
CSATTGDQPQHF
>.|many|TRBJ1-1|TRBV6-2/TRBV6-3|10
TGTGCCAGCGGGAACAGGGAAGCTTTCTTT
CASGNREAFF
>.|many|TRBJ2-1|TRBV5-1|16
TGCGCCAGCAGCTATCGGGGAGCGGGTTACTACAATGAGCAGTTCTTC
CASSYRGAGYYNEQFF
>.|many|TRBJ2-2|TRBV5-1|14
TGCGCCAGCAGCTTCAGGGGGGGAACCGGGGAGCTGTTTTTT
CASSFRGGTGELFF
>TRBD2|many|TRBJ2-1|TRBV5-1|14
TGCGCCAGCAGCTTAGTAGCGGGAAACAATGAGCAGTTCTTC
CASSLVAGNNEQFF
>.|many|TRBJ2-1|TRBV20-1|12
TGCAGTGCTAGACAGGGCTACAATGAGCAGTTCTTC
CSARQGYNEQFF
>.|many|TRBJ2-1|TRBV19|14
TGTGCCAGTAGTGCCGGGGCTAGAGGGTATGAGCAGTTCTTC
CASSAGARGYEQFF
>.|many|TRBJ1-2|TRBV5-1|14
TGCGCCAGCAGTCAGGCCAGGGGTGGTTATGGCTACACCTTC
CASSQARGGYGYTF
>.|many|TRBJ2-5|TRBV14|16
TGTGCCAGCAGCCCGATTCAGACAGATAACATCGAGACCCAGTACTTC
CASSPIQTDNIETQYF
>.|many|TRBJ2-1|TRBV7-9|14
TGTGCCAGCAGCTTGGATAGGACGGGCAATGAGCAGTTCTTC
CASSLDRTGNEQFF
>.|many|TRBJ1-6|TRBV12-3/TRBV12-4|9
TGTGCCAGCAATCAGACCCTCCACTTT
CASNQTLHF
>.|many|TRBJ2-1|TRBV29-1|12
TGCAGCGTTGAACCCGACCAGGATGAGCAGTTCTTC
CSVEPDQDEQFF
>.|many|TRBJ2-1|TRBV11-2|12
TGTGCCAGCAGCTTCGGGTGGAATGAGCAGTTCTTC
CASSFGWNEQFF
>.|many|TRBJ1-3|TRBV5-1|16
TGCGCCAGCAGCTTGGGAGCCCTAGGGACTGGAAACACCATATATTTT
CASSLGALGTGNTIYF
>.|many|TRBJ1-1|TRBV4-3|15
TGCGCCAGCAGCCAAGCGCCAGGGCAAGACACTGAAGCTTTCTTT
CASSQAPGQDTEAFF
>TRBD2|many|TRBJ2-1|TRBV12-3/TRBV12-4|14
TGTGCCAGCACGCCGGGGGGAGGCTACAATGAGCAGTTCTTC
CASTPGGGYNEQFF
>TRBD2|many|TRBJ2-1|TRBV20-1|19
TGCAGTGCTAGAGATCGTAGGACTAGCGGGACCAACTCCTACAATGAGCAGTTCTTC
CSARDRRTSGTNSYNEQFF
>TRBD1|many|TRBJ1-2|TRBV20-1|13
TGCAGTGCTAGTGTAGGGACAGACTATGGCTACACCTTC
CSASVGTDYGYTF
>.|.|TRBJ2-2|TRBV20-1|14
TGCAGTGCTAGCGAAAGGGGGGGGCCCGGGGAGCTGTTTTTT
CSASERGGPGELFF
>.|.|TRBJ2-1|TRBV19|13
TGTGCCAGTAGTCCTGCCAGGTACAATGAGCAGTTCTTC
CASSPARYNEQFF
>.|many|TRBJ2-5|TRBV3-1|14
TGTGCCAGCCGGGACACTTCAGGGAGCGAGACCCAGTACTTC
CASRDTSGSETQYF
>.|many|TRBJ2-2|TRBV18|19
TGTGCCAGCTCACCACCAACTTCAGCGCCTCTGCAGAACACCGGGGAGCTGTTTTTT
CASSPPTSAPLQNTGELFF
>TRBD2|many|TRBJ2-3|TRBV20-1|14
TGCAGTGCGGAAACTAGCGTTAAGACAGATACGCAGTATTTT
CSAETSVKTDTQYF
>.|many|TRBJ2-1|TRBV5-5|12
TGTGCCAGCAGCTTGGCCGGGACCTTGCAGTTCTTC
CASSLAGTLQFF
>TRBD2|many|TRBJ2-1|TRBV11-2|15
TGTGCCAGCAGCTTCTCGACTAGCGGGGTCAATGAGCAGTTCTTC
CASSFSTSGVNEQFF
>.|many|TRBJ1-1|TRBV5-1|13
TGCGCCAGCAGCTTCGACCGCTTCACTGAAGCTTTCTTT
CASSFDRFTEAFF
>TRBD1|many|TRBJ2-6|TRBV7-6|17
TGTGCCAGCAGTTTCGGACAGGTTAACTCTGGGGCCAACGTCCTGACTTTC
CASSFGQVNSGANVLTF
>TRBD2|many|TRBJ2-3|TRBV7-7|15
TGTGCCAGCAGCTTACTGGCTAGCGGGTCAGATACGCAGTATTTT
CASSLLASGSDTQYF
>.|few|TRBJ2-2|TRBV6-5|15
TGTGCCAGCAGCCAAGGCCGGGACCCTCCCGGGGAGCTGTTTTTT
CASSQGRDPPGELFF